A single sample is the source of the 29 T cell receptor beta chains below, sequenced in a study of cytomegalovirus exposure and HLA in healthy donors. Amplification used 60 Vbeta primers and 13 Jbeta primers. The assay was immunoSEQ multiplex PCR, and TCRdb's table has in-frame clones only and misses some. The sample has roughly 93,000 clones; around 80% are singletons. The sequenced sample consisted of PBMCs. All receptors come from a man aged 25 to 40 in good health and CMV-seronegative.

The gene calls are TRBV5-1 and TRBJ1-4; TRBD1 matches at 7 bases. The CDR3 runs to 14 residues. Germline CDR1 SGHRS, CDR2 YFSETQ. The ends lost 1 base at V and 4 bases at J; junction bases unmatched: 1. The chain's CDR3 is CASSLTGVNEKLFF. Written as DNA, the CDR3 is TGCGCCAGCAGCTTGACAGGGGTTAATGAAAAACTGTTTTTT.

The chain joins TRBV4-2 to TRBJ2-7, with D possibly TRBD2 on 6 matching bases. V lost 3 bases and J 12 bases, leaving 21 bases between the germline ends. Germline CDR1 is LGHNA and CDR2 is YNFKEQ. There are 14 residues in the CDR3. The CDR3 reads CASSQSGYAPSAYF. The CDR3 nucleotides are TGTGCCAGCAGCCAGAGCGGGTACGCTCCGTCCGCGTACTTC.

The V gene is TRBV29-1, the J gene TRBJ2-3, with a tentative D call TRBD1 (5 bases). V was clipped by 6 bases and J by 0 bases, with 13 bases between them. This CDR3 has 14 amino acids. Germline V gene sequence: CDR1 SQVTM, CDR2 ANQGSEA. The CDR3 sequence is CSVADSLSTDTQYF. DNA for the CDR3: TGCAGCGTGGCCGACAGCCTAAGCACAGATACGCAGTATTTT.

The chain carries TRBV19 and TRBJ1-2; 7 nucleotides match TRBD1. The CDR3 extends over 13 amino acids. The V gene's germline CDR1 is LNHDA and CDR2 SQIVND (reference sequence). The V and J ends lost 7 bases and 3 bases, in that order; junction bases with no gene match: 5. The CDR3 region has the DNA TGTGCCAGTACCCCAGGACAGGACTATGGCTACACCTTC. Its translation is CASTPGQDYGYTF. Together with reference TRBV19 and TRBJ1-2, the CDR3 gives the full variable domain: DGGITQSPKYLFRKEGQNVTLSCEQNLNHDAMYWYRQDPGQGLRLIYYSQIVNDFQKGDIAEGYSVSREKKESFPLTVTSAQKNPTAFYLCASTPGQDYGYTFGSGTRLTVV.

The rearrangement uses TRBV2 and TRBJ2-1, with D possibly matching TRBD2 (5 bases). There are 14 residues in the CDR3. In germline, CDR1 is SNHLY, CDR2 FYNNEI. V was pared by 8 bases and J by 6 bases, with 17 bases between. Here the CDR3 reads CASANERLGNEQFF. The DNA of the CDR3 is TGTGCCAGCGCCAATGAGCGGCTGGGCAATGAGCAGTTCTTC.

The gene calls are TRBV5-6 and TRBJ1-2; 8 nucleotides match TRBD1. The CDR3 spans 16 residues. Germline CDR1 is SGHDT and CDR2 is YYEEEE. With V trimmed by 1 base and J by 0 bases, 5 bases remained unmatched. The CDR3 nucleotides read TGTGCCAGCAGCTTGTTAGGACAGGGCCCTAACTATGGCTACACCTTC. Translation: CASSLLGQGPNYGYTF.

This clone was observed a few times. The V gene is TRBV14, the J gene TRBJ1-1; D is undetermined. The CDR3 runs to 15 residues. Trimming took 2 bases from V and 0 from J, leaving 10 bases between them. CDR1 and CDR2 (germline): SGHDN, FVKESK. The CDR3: CASSQRKPLNTEAFF. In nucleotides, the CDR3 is TGTGCCAGCAGCCAACGTAAGCCCTTGAACACTGAAGCTTTCTTT. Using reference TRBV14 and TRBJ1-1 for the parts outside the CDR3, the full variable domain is EAGVTQFPSHSVIEKGQTVTLRCDPISGHDNLYWYRRVMGKEIKFLLHFVKESKQDESGMPNNRFLAERTGGTYSTLKVQPAELEDSGVYFCASSQRKPLNTEAFFGQGTRLTVV.

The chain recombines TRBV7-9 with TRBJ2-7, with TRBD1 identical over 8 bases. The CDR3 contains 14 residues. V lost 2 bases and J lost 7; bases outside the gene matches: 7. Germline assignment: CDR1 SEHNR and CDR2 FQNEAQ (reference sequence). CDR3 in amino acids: CASSLRAGGGEQYF. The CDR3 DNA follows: TGTGCCAGCAGCTTACGGGCAGGGGGCGGAGAGCAGTACTTC.

DNA for the CDR3: TGTGCCAGCAGTGAAGCGAGGGACAGGGCCCTACAATCCCGCAATCAGCCCCAGCATTTT. It yields the protein CASSEARDRALQSRNQPQHF. J is TRBJ1-5 and V is TRBV6-1; 9 positions match TRBD1. The germline CDR1 and CDR2 sequences are MNHNS and SASEGT. V was pared by 0 bases and J by 2 bases, with 14 bases of the junction left unmatched. The CDR3 length is 20 residues.

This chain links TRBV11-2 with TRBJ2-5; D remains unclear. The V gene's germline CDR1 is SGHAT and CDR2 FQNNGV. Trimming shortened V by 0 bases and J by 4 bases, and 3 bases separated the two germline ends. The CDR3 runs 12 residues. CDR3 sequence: CASSLDRETQYF. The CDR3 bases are TGTGCCAGCAGCTTAGATAGAGAGACCCAGTACTTC.

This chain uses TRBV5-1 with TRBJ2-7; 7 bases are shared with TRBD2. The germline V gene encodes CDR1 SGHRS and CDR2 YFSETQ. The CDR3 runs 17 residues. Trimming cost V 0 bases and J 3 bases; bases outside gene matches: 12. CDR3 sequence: CASSLALTGSGGYEQYF. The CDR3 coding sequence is TGCGCCAGCAGCTTGGCCCTTACGGGGTCGGGGGGCTACGAGCAGTACTTC.

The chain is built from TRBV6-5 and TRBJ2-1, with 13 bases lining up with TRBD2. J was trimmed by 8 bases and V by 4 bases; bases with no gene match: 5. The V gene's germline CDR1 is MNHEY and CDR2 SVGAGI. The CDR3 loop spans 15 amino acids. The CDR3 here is CASSSRLAGGDEQFF. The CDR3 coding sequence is TGTGCCAGCAGTTCCCGACTAGCGGGAGGTGATGAGCAGTTCTTC.

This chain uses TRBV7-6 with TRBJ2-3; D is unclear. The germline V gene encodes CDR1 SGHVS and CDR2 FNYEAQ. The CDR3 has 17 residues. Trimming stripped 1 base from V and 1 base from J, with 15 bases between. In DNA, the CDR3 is TGTGCCAGCAGCTTAGGAGCTGACTCTCGCGGCACAGATACGCAGTATTTT. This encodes CASSLGADSRGTDTQYF.

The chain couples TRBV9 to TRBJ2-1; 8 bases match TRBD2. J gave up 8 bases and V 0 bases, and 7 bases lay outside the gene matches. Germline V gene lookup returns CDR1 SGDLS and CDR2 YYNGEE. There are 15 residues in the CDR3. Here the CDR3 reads CASSVDSGGRDEQFF. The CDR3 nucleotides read TGTGCCAGCAGCGTAGACAGCGGGGGCAGAGATGAGCAGTTCTTC.

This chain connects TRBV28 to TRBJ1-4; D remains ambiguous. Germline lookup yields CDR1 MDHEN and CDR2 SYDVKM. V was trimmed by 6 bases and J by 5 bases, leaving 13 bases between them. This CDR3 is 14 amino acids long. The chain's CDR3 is CASRDSGTNEKLFF. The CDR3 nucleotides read TGTGCCAGCAGAGACTCCGGAACGAATGAAAAACTGTTTTTT.

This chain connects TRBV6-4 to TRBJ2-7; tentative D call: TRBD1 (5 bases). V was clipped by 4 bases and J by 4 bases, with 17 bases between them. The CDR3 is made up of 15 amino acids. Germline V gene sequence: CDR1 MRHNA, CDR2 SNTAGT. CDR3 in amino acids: CASSAKTVRGYEQYF. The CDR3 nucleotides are TGTGCCAGCAGTGCTAAGACAGTGCGTGGGTACGAGCAGTACTTC.

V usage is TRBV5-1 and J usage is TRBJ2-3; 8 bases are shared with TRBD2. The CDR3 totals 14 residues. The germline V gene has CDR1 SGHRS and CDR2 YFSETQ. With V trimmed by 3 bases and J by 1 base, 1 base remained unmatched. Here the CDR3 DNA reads TGCGCCAGCAGCTCACTAGCGGGCACAGATACGCAGTATTTT. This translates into CASSSLAGTDTQYF.

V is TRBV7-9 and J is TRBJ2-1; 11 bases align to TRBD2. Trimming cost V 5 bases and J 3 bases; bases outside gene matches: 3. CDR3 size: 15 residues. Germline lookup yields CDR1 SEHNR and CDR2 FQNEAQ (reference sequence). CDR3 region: CASSTTSGNYNEQFF. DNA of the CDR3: TGTGCCAGCAGCACGACTAGCGGGAACTACAATGAGCAGTTCTTC.

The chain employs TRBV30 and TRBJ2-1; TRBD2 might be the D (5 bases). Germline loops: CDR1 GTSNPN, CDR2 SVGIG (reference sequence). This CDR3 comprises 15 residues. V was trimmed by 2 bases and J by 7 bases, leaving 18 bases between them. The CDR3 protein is CAWSRPGRAGNEQFF. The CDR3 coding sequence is TGTGCCTGGAGTAGGCCGGGGAGAGCAGGAAATGAGCAGTTCTTC.

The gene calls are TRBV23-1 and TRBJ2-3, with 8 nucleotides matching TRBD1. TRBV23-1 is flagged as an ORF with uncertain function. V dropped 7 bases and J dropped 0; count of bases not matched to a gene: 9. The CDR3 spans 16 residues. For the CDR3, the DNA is TGCGCCAGCACCCCAACAGGGGGAGTTAGCACAGATACGCAGTATTTT. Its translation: CASTPTGGVSTDTQYF.

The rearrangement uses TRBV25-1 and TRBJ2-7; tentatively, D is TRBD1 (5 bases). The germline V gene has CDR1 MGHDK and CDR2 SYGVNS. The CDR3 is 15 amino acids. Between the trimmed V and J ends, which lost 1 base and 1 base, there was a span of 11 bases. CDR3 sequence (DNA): TGTGCCAGCAGTGAATCAAGGGCAGGGTCCTACGAGCAGTACTTC. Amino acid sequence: CASSESRAGSYEQYF.

CDR3 DNA sequence: TGTGCCAGCAGTGAACTCGAGGGTATCGGGGAGACCCAGTACTTC. Amino acids: CASSELEGIGETQYF. The chain combines TRBV2 with TRBJ2-5, with TRBD2 as a possible D gene (5 bases). Germline V CDR1 and CDR2: SNHLY, FYNNEI. The CDR3 consists of 15 residues. V lost 2 bases and J 5 bases, leaving 15 bases between the germline ends.

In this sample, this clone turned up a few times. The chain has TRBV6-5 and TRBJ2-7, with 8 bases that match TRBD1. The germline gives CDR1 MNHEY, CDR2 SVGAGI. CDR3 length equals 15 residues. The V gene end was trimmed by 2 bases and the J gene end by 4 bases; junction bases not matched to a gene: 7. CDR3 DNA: TGTGCCAGCAGTTACGAGGGGACAGGCGGGTACGAGCAGTACTTC. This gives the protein CASSYEGTGGYEQYF.

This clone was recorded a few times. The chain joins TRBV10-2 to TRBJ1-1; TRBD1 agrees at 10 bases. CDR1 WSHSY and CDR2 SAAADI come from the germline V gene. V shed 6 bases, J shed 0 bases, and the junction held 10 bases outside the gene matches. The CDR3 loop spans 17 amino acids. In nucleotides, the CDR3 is TGCGCCAGCAGCGAAAGGGGGGGACAGGGGATGAACACTGAAGCTTTCTTT. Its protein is CASSERGGQGMNTEAFF.

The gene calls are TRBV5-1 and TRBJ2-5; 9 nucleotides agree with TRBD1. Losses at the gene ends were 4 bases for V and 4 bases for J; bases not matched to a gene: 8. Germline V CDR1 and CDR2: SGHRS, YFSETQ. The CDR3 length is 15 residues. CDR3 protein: CASSPRTGARETQYF. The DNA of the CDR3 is TGCGCCAGCAGCCCCAGGACAGGGGCCCGAGAGACCCAGTACTTC. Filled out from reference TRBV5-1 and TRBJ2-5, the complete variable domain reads KAGVTQTPRYLIKTRGQQVTLSCSPISGHRSVSWYQQTPGQGLQFLFEYFSETQRNKGNFPGRFSGRQFSNSRSEMNVSTLELGDSALYLCASSPRTGARETQYFGPGTRLLVL.

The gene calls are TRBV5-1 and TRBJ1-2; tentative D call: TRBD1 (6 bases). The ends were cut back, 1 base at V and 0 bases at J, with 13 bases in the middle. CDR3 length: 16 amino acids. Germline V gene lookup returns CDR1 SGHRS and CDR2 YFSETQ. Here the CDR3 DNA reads TGCGCCAGCAGCTTGTTGGGGGCCAACACTAACTATGGCTACACCTTC. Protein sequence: CASSLLGANTNYGYTF.

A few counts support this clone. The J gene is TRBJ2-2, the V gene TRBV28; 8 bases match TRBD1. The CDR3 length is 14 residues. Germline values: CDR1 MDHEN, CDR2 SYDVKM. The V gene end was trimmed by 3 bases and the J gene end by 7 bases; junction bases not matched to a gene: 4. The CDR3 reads CASSLTGEVGELFF. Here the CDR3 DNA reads TGTGCCAGCAGTTTGACAGGGGAAGTCGGGGAGCTGTTTTTT.

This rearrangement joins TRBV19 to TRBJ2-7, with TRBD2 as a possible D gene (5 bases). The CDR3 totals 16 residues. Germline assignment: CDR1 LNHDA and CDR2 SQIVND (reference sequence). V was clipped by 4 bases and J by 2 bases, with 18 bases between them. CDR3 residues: CASSKGGISSTYEQYF. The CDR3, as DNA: TGTGCCAGTAGTAAAGGAGGCATCTCGTCCACCTACGAGCAGTACTTC.

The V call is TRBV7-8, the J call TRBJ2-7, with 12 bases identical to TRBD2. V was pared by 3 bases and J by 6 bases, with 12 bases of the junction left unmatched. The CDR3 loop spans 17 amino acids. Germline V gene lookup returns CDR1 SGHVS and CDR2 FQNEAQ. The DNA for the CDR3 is TGTGCCAGCAGCTTTGGACTAGCGGGGCGCCCCGGAGGCGAGCAGTACTTC. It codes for CASSFGLAGRPGGEQYF. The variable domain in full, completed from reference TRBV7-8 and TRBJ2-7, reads GAGVSQSPRYKVAKRGQDVALRCDPISGHVSLFWYQQALGQGPEFLTYFQNEAQLDKSGLPSDRFFAERPEGSVSTLKIQRTQQEDSAVYLCASSFGLAGRPGGEQYFGPGTRLTVT.